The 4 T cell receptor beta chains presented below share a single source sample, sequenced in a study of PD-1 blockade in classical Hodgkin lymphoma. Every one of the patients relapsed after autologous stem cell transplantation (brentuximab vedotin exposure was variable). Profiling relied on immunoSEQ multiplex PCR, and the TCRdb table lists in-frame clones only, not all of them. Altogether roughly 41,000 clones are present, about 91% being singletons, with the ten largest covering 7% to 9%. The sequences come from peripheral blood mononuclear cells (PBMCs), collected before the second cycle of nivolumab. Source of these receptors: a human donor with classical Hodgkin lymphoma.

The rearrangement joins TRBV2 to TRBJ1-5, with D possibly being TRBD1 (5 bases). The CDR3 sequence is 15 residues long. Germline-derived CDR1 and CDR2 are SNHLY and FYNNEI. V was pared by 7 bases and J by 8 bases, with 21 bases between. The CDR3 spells CASNIVGARAEPQHF. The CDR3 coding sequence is TGTGCCAGCAATATAGTTGGGGCCCGAGCGGAGCCCCAGCATTTT.

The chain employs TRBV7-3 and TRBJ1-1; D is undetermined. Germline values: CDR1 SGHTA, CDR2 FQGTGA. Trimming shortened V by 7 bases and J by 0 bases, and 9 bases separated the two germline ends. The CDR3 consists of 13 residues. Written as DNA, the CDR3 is TGTGCCAGCAAGGCGGATATGAACACTGAAGCTTTCTTT. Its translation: CASKADMNTEAFF.

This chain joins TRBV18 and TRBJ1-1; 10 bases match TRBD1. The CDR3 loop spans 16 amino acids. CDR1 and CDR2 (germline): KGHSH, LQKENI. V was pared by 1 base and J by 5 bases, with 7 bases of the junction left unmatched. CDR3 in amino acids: CASSPLVGQGSTEAFF. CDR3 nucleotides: TGTGCCAGCTCACCACTGGTGGGACAGGGGTCGACTGAAGCTTTCTTT. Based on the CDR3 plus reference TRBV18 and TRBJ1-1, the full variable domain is NAGVMQNPRHLVRRRGQEARLRCSPMKGHSHVYWYRQLPEEGLKFMVYLQKENIIDESGMPKERFSAEFPKEGPSILRIQQVVRGDSAAYFCASSPLVGQGSTEAFFGQGTRLTVV.

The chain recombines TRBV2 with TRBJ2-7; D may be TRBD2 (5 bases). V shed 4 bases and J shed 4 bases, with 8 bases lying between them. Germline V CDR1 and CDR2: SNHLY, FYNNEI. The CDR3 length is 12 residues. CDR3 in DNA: TGTGCCAGCAGTGTGGACTGGTACGAGCAGTACTTC. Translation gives CASSVDWYEQYF.